These 31 T cell receptor beta chains were all obtained from the same sample, sequenced in a study of cytomegalovirus exposure and HLA in healthy donors. In the PCR, 60 Vbeta and 13 Jbeta primers were used. This table comes from immunoSEQ multiplex PCR, and its TCRdb copy is limited to in-frame clones, with some not included. The sample lists roughly 120,000 clones, around three quarters occurring once. Sequences were obtained from PBMCs. The receptors come from a man between 18 and 35 years old in good health and CMV-seronegative.

The chain carries TRBV19 and TRBJ1-4; possibly TRBD1 for D (5 bases). V shed 10 bases and J shed 4 bases, with 16 bases lying between them. The CDR3 runs to 14 residues. CDR1 is LNHDA, CDR2 SQIVND, per germline (reference sequence). In DNA form, the CDR3 reads TGTGCCACAAGAGCGGGACGGAATAATGAAAAACTGTTTTTT. It translates to CATRAGRNNEKLFF.

The chain joins TRBV4-2 to TRBJ2-1; 10 nucleotides line up with TRBD2. The junction had 8 bases not matched to a gene; V was cut back by 3 bases and J by 3 bases. This CDR3 contains 17 residues. Germline-derived CDR1 and CDR2 are LGHNA and YNFKEQ. The CDR3 DNA reads TGTGCCAGCAGCCAGGACCAATCTAGCGGGAGCTACAATGAGCAGTTCTTC. It is translated as CASSQDQSSGSYNEQFF.

The chain uses TRBV30 and TRBJ1-5; 9 nucleotides agree with TRBD1. The CDR3 is made up of 14 amino acids. The germline CDR1 and CDR2 sequences are GTSNPN and SVGIG (reference sequence). With V trimmed by 5 bases and J by 4 bases, 6 bases remained unmatched. The CDR3 region has the DNA TGTGCCTGGGGTGGACAGGGGAAAAATCAGCCCCAGCATTTT. This encodes CAWGGQGKNQPQHF.

The chain is built from TRBV6-5 and TRBJ1-1; possibly TRBD1 for D (5 bases). CDR1 is MNHEY and CDR2 is SVGAGI in the germline V gene. The V gene lost 2 bases and the J gene lost 11 bases, with 15 bases spanning the gap. The CDR3 is 13 residues long. CDR3 amino acids: CASSYPDNGGAFF. Here the CDR3 DNA reads TGTGCCAGCAGTTACCCAGACAATGGGGGGGCTTTCTTT.

The CDR3 sequence is CASSHPGLAGVATQYF. CDR3 nucleotides: TGTGCCAGCAGCCATCCGGGACTAGCGGGAGTGGCGACCCAGTACTTC. V is TRBV4-2 and J is TRBJ2-5, with 14 bases fitting TRBD2. This CDR3 spans 16 amino acids. Losses at the gene ends were 3 bases for V and 7 bases for J; bases not matched to a gene: 7. Germline V gene data show CDR1 as LGHNA and CDR2 as YNFKEQ.

Details on this clone: This sample also contains other DNA sequences that code for the same CDR3. This sequence joins TRBV5-1 and TRBJ2-1, with D possibly being TRBD2 (5 bases). This CDR3 region has 16 residues. The V gene lost 3 bases and the J gene lost 0 bases, with 13 bases spanning the gap. Germline values: CDR1 SGHRS, CDR2 YFSETQ. The CDR3 DNA is TGCGCCAGCAGCTCGGGGTCAGGCAGCTCCTACAATGAGCAGTTCTTC. This sequence encodes CASSSGSGSSYNEQFF.

This clone was found once. The chain couples TRBV25-1 to TRBJ2-1, with a tentative D call TRBD1 (7 bases). Germline V CDR1 and CDR2: MGHDK, SYGVNS. V gave up 2 bases and J gave up 7 bases, with 15 bases separating them. This CDR3 contains 15 residues. The CDR3 nucleotides are TGTGCCAGCAGTGAAATGGGTCAGGGGGGTAATGAGCAGTTCTTC. Residues: CASSEMGQGGNEQFF.

This sequence joins TRBV9 and TRBJ2-1; 10 bases fit TRBD2. Germline values: CDR1 SGDLS, CDR2 YYNGEE. There are 15 residues in the CDR3. Trimming removed 3 bases from V and 9 bases from J; junction bases left unmatched: 9. CDR3 sequence: CASSGASGSFSEQFF. Written as DNA, the CDR3 is TGTGCCAGCAGCGGAGCTAGCGGGAGTTTTAGTGAGCAGTTCTTC.

The gene calls are TRBV7-2 and TRBJ2-1, with TRBD2 matching over 7 bases. The CDR3 is 14 amino acids. CDR1 is SGHTA and CDR2 is FQGNSA in the germline V gene. With 6 bases clipped from V and 2 bases from J, the junction kept 4 bases outside the gene matches. The CDR3 sequence: CASRGSGTYNEQFF. The CDR3 nucleotides are TGTGCCAGCAGGGGCAGCGGGACCTACAATGAGCAGTTCTTC. Full variable domain (outside the CDR3, taken from reference TRBV7-2 and TRBJ2-1): GAGVSQSPSNKVTEKGKDVELRCDPISGHTALYWYRQSLGQGLEFLIYFQGNSAPDKSGLPSDRFSAERTGGSVSTLTIQRTQQEDSAVYLCASRGSGTYNEQFFGPGTRLTVL.

This sequence joins TRBV7-9 and TRBJ2-3, with TRBD2 matching 9 bases. The CDR3 consists of 16 residues. Trimming took 2 bases from V and 0 from J; bases not matched to a gene: 3. Per germline, CDR1 SEHNR and CDR2 FQNEAQ (reference sequence). CDR3 amino acids: CASSLTTSGSTDTQYF. In nucleotides, the CDR3 is TGTGCCAGCAGCTTAACAACTAGCGGGAGCACAGATACGCAGTATTTT. Drawing the rest from reference TRBV7-9 and TRBJ2-3, the complete variable domain is DTGVSQNPRHKITKRGQNVTFRCDPISEHNRLYWYRQTLGQGPEFLTYFQNEAQLEKSRLLSDRFSAERPKGSFSTLEIQRTEQGDSAMYLCASSLTTSGSTDTQYFGPGTRLTVL.

The rearrangement links TRBV7-2 to TRBJ2-7; 12 nucleotides line up with TRBD2. The CDR3 runs 18 residues. CDR1 is SGHTA, CDR2 FQGNSA, per germline. V was clipped by 5 bases and J by 2 bases; unmatched bases: 13. CDR3 DNA sequence: TGTGCCAGCAGCCTACATCGGACTAGCGGGGTTAGGGCCTACGAGCAGTACTTC. Protein: CASSLHRTSGVRAYEQYF. The full variable domain, with the rest looked up from reference TRBV7-2 and TRBJ2-7, is GAGVSQSPSNKVTEKGKDVELRCDPISGHTALYWYRQSLGQGLEFLIYFQGNSAPDKSGLPSDRFSAERTGGSVSTLTIQRTQQEDSAVYLCASSLHRTSGVRAYEQYFGPGTRLTVT.

V usage is TRBV4-2 and J usage is TRBJ2-3; the match to TRBD2 covers 10 bases. After removal of 0 bases from V and 4 bases from J, the junction contained 13 bases not matched to a gene. Per germline, CDR1 LGHNA and CDR2 YNFKEQ. The CDR3 contains 19 residues. The CDR3: CASSQDRVGLAGVPDTQYF. The CDR3 region has the DNA TGTGCCAGCAGCCAAGATAGGGTCGGTCTAGCGGGAGTCCCAGATACGCAGTATTTT.

The chain carries TRBV18 and TRBJ2-7; tentatively, D is TRBD2 (5 bases). V gave up 3 bases and J gave up 4 bases, with 16 bases separating them. Germline V gene sequence: CDR1 KGHSH, CDR2 LQKENI. The CDR3 consists of 15 residues. CDR3 DNA: TGTGCCAGCTCACCCAGTGGGAGTCCAGGATACGAGCAGTACGTC. The encoded protein is CASSPSGSPGYEQYV.

The chain combines TRBV5-4 with TRBJ2-1, with 10 nucleotides matching TRBD2. The junction had 10 bases not matched to a gene; V was cut back by 0 bases and J by 10 bases. Looked up from germline, CDR1 is SGHNT and CDR2 is YYREEE (reference sequence). The CDR3 totals 16 residues. CDR3 bases: TGTGCCAGCAGCTTGGGAGGGGCTAGCGGGAGTAGCGAGCAGTTCTTC. It encodes CASSLGGASGSSEQFF.

The chain combines TRBV25-1 with TRBJ2-3; TRBD2 is a possible D gene (5 bases). The CDR3 spans 14 residues. Trimming shortened V by 5 bases and J by 0 bases, and 9 bases separated the two germline ends. Germline V gene data show CDR1 as MGHDK and CDR2 as SYGVNS. CDR3 residues: CASSSAGSTDTQYF. CDR3 nucleotides: TGTGCCAGCAGTTCGGCGGGTAGCACAGATACGCAGTATTTT. Supplemented by reference TRBV25-1 and TRBJ2-3, the full variable domain reads EADIYQTPRYLVIGTGKKITLECSQTMGHDKMYWYQQDPGMELHLIHYSYGVNSTEKGDLSSESTVSRIRTEHFPLTLESARPSHTSQYLCASSSAGSTDTQYFGPGTRLTVL.

V usage is TRBV6-6 and J usage is TRBJ2-5; 9 bases match TRBD1. The assigned J gene may be wrong: the sequence end matches TRBJ2-7 better. This CDR3 has 14 amino acids. Germline CDR1 and CDR2: MNHNY and SVGAGI (reference sequence). The CDR3 nucleotides read TGTGCCAGCAGTTTCCTACAGGGGGCAGGCGAGCAGTACTTC. Its translation: CASSFLQGAGEQYF.

V and J are TRBV2 and TRBJ2-1; 10 bases align to TRBD2. The CDR3 runs 13 residues. The ends lost 8 bases at V and 6 bases at J; junction bases unmatched: 4. Germline CDR1 reads SNHLY; CDR2 reads FYNNEI. The CDR3 sequence: CASELAGINEQFF. As DNA, the CDR3 is TGTGCCAGCGAACTAGCGGGAATCAATGAGCAGTTCTTC.

V gene TRBV6-5 combines with J gene TRBJ2-7, with 8 bases identical to TRBD1. CDR1 MNHEY and CDR2 SVGAGI come from the germline V gene. J gave up 11 bases and V 7 bases, and 13 bases lay outside the gene matches. The CDR3 is 13 amino acids. The CDR3, as DNA: TGTGCCAGCATTAGCGGACAGGGACGAGCGGAGTACTTC. Translation: CASISGQGRAEYF.

This chain joins TRBV27 and TRBJ2-7, with 10 positions matching TRBD1. Germline CDR1 reads MNHEY; CDR2 reads SMNVEV (reference sequence). This CDR3 has 13 residues. With V trimmed by 8 bases and J by 9 bases, 10 bases remained unmatched. The CDR3 here is CASGGQGDTGQYF. In DNA, the CDR3 is TGTGCCAGCGGTGGACAGGGGGATACCGGGCAGTACTTC.

In this sample, this clone turned up a few times. This chain links TRBV9 with TRBJ1-1; 7 bases are shared with TRBD1. The CDR3 is 14 amino acids. Looked up from germline, CDR1 is SGDLS and CDR2 is YYNGEE. Unmatched junction bases numbered 10, after V lost 4 bases and J lost 7 bases. The CDR3 DNA follows: TGTGCCAGCAGCCCTCCAGGGGGTGTGCTTGAAGCTTTCTTT. Its translation is CASSPPGGVLEAFF.

The V gene is TRBV7-2, the J gene TRBJ1-2, with a tentative D call TRBD1 (5 bases). Germline CDR1 reads SGHTA; CDR2 reads FQGNSA. Between the trimmed V and J ends, which lost 2 bases and 4 bases, there was a span of 11 bases. CDR3 size: 14 residues. Here the CDR3 DNA reads TGTGCCAGCAGCTTACAGGGTCTTAGCTATGGCTACACCTTC. Encoded protein: CASSLQGLSYGYTF.

The chain joins TRBV18 to TRBJ1-3, with TRBD1 matching over 8 bases. The trim removed 1 base at V and 0 bases at J, leaving 2 bases unmatched. CDR1 KGHSH and CDR2 LQKENI come from the germline V gene. This CDR3 spans 16 amino acids. DNA of the CDR3: TGTGCCAGCTCACCACGGACAGGGAGCTCTGGAAACACCATATATTTT. Its protein is CASSPRTGSSGNTIYF.

The chain recombines TRBV10-2 with TRBJ2-5, with 7 bases aligning to TRBD2. Losses at the gene ends were 2 bases for V and 4 bases for J; bases not matched to a gene: 7. Germline lookup yields CDR1 WSHSY and CDR2 SAAADI. CDR3 length equals 15 residues. The CDR3 protein is CASSEIASGLETQYF. Here the CDR3 DNA reads TGCGCCAGCAGTGAGATCGCTAGCGGTCTAGAGACCCAGTACTTC.

This clone was detected a few times. The chain links TRBV11-3 to TRBJ2-7, with 7 bases lining up with TRBD2. The CDR3 extends over 15 amino acids. After removal of 8 bases from V and 2 bases from J, the junction contained 12 bases not matched to a gene. Germline V gene lookup returns CDR1 SGHNT and CDR2 YENEEA. CDR3 in DNA: TGTGCCAGCGGCAAAAAGCGGGAAGAAACCTACGAGCAGTACGTC. As protein: CASGKKREETYEQYV.

This clone occurred a few times. This chain connects TRBV29-1 to TRBJ1-1; 7 bases fit TRBD1. The CDR3 loop spans 13 amino acids. CDR1 and CDR2 from the germline V gene are SQVTM and ANQGSEA. After removal of 6 bases from V and 0 bases from J, the junction contained 4 bases not matched to a gene. Written as DNA, the CDR3 is TGCAGCGTCGAGGGACAGCTGAACACTGAAGCTTTCTTT. This gives the protein CSVEGQLNTEAFF. Full variable domain (missing parts from reference TRBV29-1 and TRBJ1-1): SAVISQKPSRDICQRGTSLTIQCQVDSQVTMMFWYRQQPGQSLTLIATANQGSEATYESGFVIDKFPISRPNLTFSTLTVSNMSPEDSSIYLCSVEGQLNTEAFFGQGTRLTVV.

The J gene is TRBJ1-1, the V gene TRBV2; TRBD1 might be the D (5 bases). Germline CDR1 is SNHLY and CDR2 is FYNNEI. V lost 6 bases to trimming and J lost 1 base, with 9 bases between them. The CDR3 has 13 residues. CDR3 in amino acids: CASRVQGNTEAFF. In DNA, the CDR3 is TGTGCCAGCAGGGTCCAGGGGAACACTGAAGCTTTCTTT.

The chain employs TRBV11-2 and TRBJ2-1; the match to TRBD2 covers 7 bases. The CDR3 length is 15 residues. Germline V gene lookup returns CDR1 SGHAT and CDR2 FQNNGV. Trimming at V came to 2 bases and at J to 5 bases, leaving 6 bases not matched to a gene. CDR3 bases: TGTGCCAGCAGCTTACAGACTAGCCCAAACAATGAGCAGTTCTTC. Its protein is CASSLQTSPNNEQFF.

The chain recombines TRBV7-8 with TRBJ2-1, with D possibly matching TRBD2 (6 bases). Deletions cut 5 bases from V and 2 bases from J, with 19 bases between. Germline CDR1 SGHVS, CDR2 FQNEAQ. The CDR3 spans 17 residues. The DNA for the CDR3 is TGTGCCAGCAGCCCCGCGACCCGGGAGTGGGCCTACAATGAGCAGTTCTTC. This encodes CASSPATREWAYNEQFF.

The chain couples TRBV19 to TRBJ1-6; 8 nucleotides match TRBD1. The V segment lost 2 bases and the J segment 7 bases; nucleotides outside the gene matches: 1. Germline loops: CDR1 LNHDA, CDR2 SQIVND (reference sequence). This CDR3 comprises 14 residues. The CDR3 region has the DNA TGTGCCAGTAGTATACAGGGGGCGAATTCACCCCTCCACTTT. This encodes CASSIQGANSPLHF.

This clone came up a few times. This chain uses TRBV2 with TRBJ2-3; 7 bases align to TRBD2. Per the germline V gene, CDR1 is SNHLY and CDR2 is FYNNEI. The CDR3 runs to 14 residues. The V segment lost 5 bases and the J segment 4 bases; nucleotides outside the gene matches: 6. The CDR3 sequence: CASSWLGRADTQYF. CDR3 nucleotides: TGTGCCAGCAGTTGGTTAGGGAGGGCAGATACGCAGTATTTT.

The rearrangement links TRBV5-6 to TRBJ2-1; 8 bases align to TRBD2. CDR3 size: 17 residues. The J segment lost 6 bases and the V segment lost 0 bases, leaving 11 bases of the junction unmatched. CDR1 SGHDT and CDR2 YYEEEE come from the germline V gene. The CDR3 sequence is CASSLDPGGVKGNEQFF. The DNA of the CDR3 is TGTGCCAGCAGCTTGGATCCGGGAGGGGTGAAAGGCAATGAGCAGTTCTTC.